These 22 T cell receptor beta chains were all obtained from the same sample, sequenced in a study of molecular identifiers for immune sequencing clone quantification. Via MiXCR, TCRdb re-called the PCR reads, giving one row per CDR3 protein. Among under 800,000 distinct CDR3 sequences listed, around 25% were seen once. Sample: naive CD8+ T cells from blood, with Jurkat cell RNA spiked in. The sample's subset: FACS-sorted CD8+CD4-CCR7+CD45RA+ naive T cells. The receptors here all came from a human donor in good health. Some libraries in this study had Jurkat cell RNA spiked in.

In this sample, this clonotype turned up a few times. This rearrangement joins TRBV4-1 to TRBJ2-7; D gene unclear. The CDR3 has 11 amino acids. Germline CDR1 is MGHRA and CDR2 is YSYEKL. V gave up 3 bases and J gave up 4 bases, with 4 bases separating them. CDR3 region: CASSHEYEQYF. In nucleotides, the CDR3 is TGCGCCAGCAGCCATGAATACGAGCAGTACTTC.

As regards this clonotype: One base away lies a much larger clone, so this may be a sequencing read error. The chain couples TRBV15 to TRBJ2-3; 7 positions match TRBD2. This CDR3 contains 15 residues. Losses at the gene ends were 2 bases for V and 2 bases for J; bases not matched to a gene: 4. Per the germline V gene, CDR1 is LNHNV and CDR2 is YYDKDF (reference sequence). The CDR3 spells CATSRLAVNTDTQYF. Here the CDR3 DNA reads TGTGCCACCAGCAGACTAGCGGTTAACACAGATACGCAGTATTTT.

The table lists this clonotype with a few counts. The chain couples TRBV15 to TRBJ2-3, with unresolved D. Trimming cost V 0 bases and J 3 bases, with 19 bases left between them. Germline V CDR1 and CDR2: LNHNV, YYDKDF (reference sequence). The length of the CDR3 is 18 residues. In nucleotides, the CDR3 is TGTGCCACCAGCAGAGATTACGGCTCCGGACGAAAAACAGATACGCAGTATTTT. The encoded protein is CATSRDYGSGRKTDTQYF.

This clonotype occurred many times. The rearrangement uses TRBV5-6 and TRBJ2-7; possibly TRBD1 for D (6 bases). Trimming took 0 bases from V and 4 from J, leaving 17 bases between them. CDR1 SGHDT and CDR2 YYEEEE come from the germline V gene. The length of the CDR3 is 16 residues. Here the CDR3 reads CASSLGGGPRWYEQYF. The CDR3 region has the DNA TGTGCCAGCAGCTTGGGAGGGGGTCCGCGGTGGTACGAGCAGTACTTC. Full variable domain (rest looked up from reference TRBV5-6 and TRBJ2-7): DAGVTQSPTHLIKTRGQQVTLRCSPKSGHDTVSWYQQALGQGPQFIFQYYEEEERQRGNFPDRFSGHQFPNYSSELNVNALLLGDSALYLCASSLGGGPRWYEQYFGPGTRLTVT.

The table lists this clonotype with many counts. CDR3 residues: CAWSRGQGASEQYF. For the CDR3, the DNA is TGTGCCTGGAGTCGGGGACAGGGGGCATCCGAGCAGTACTTC. The J gene is TRBJ2-7, the V gene TRBV30, with 12 bases identical to TRBD1. J gave up 6 bases and V 2 bases, and 5 bases lay outside the gene matches. The CDR3 has 14 residues. Germline loops: CDR1 GTSNPN, CDR2 SVGIG (reference sequence).

The V and J genes are TRBV20-1 and TRBJ1-1, with D hard to call. Trimming cost V 0 bases and J 6 bases, with 17 bases left between them. The CDR3 extends over 15 amino acids. From germline, CDR1 is DFQATT and CDR2 SNEGSKA (reference sequence). The CDR3 region is CSARELVGNGAEAFF. CDR3 nucleotide sequence: TGCAGTGCTAGAGAGCTGGTCGGTAATGGGGCTGAAGCTTTCTTT.

Points on this clonotype: A much larger clone lies one base from this, so it may be a read error. V gene TRBV20-1 combines with J gene TRBJ1-3; D remains unclear. This CDR3 region has 14 residues. The ends were cut back, 4 bases at V and 0 bases at J, with 10 bases in the middle. Germline assignment: CDR1 DFQATT and CDR2 SNEGSKA (reference sequence). The CDR3 bases are TGCAGTGCTACAGAACGTTACTCTGGAAACACCATATATTTT. Translating gives CSATERYSGNTIYF.

This clonotype was picked up many times. This chain uses TRBV29-1 with TRBJ2-5; 12 positions agree with TRBD2. Germline CDR1 reads SQVTM; CDR2 reads ANQGSEA. The CDR3 loop spans 14 amino acids. V dropped 7 bases and J dropped 5; count of bases not matched to a gene: 8. CDR3 coding DNA: TGCAGCGCCGAGCCTAGCGGGGGGGGTGAGACCCAGTACTTC. It specifies CSAEPSGGGETQYF.

The chain links TRBV12-3 or TRBV12-4 to TRBJ2-1; 9 nucleotides agree with TRBD2. V lost 5 bases, J lost 1 base, and 12 bases stayed unmatched. The CDR3 has 18 amino acids. CDR3 in DNA: TGTGCCAGCAGTGGGGGGGGTAGCGGGAGTCGGTCCTACAATGAGCAGTTCTTC. This sequence encodes CASSGGGSGSRSYNEQFF.

This chain uses TRBV19 with TRBJ1-5, with 7 bases matching TRBD1. CDR1 and CDR2 (germline): LNHDA, SQIVND (reference sequence). J was trimmed by 7 bases and V by 7 bases; bases with no gene match: 13. CDR3 length: 15 residues. The CDR3 reads CASIEGAGEEQPQHF. CDR3 bases: TGTGCCAGTATAGAGGGGGCAGGGGAGGAACAGCCCCAGCATTTT.

This clonotype was detected many times. This chain connects TRBV28 to TRBJ2-7, with D hard to call. CDR3 length: 11 amino acids. Trimming stripped 6 bases from V and 5 bases from J, with 8 bases between. The germline CDR1 and CDR2 sequences are MDHEN and SYDVKM. CDR3 sequence: CASRAWNEQYF. CDR3 nucleotides: TGTGCCAGCAGGGCTTGGAACGAGCAGTACTTC. Complete variable domain (other parts from reference TRBV28 and TRBJ2-7): DVKVTQSSRYLVKRTGEKVFLECVQDMDHENMFWYRQDPGLGLRLIYFSYDVKMKEKGDIPEGYSVSREKKERFSLILESASTNQTSMYLCASRAWNEQYFGPGTRLTVT.

Points on this clonotype: A much larger clone differs by one base, so this may be a read error. The chain links TRBV7-9 to TRBJ2-3; 9 nucleotides align to TRBD1. The germline CDR1 and CDR2 sequences are SEHNR and FQNEAQ (reference sequence). The J segment lost 3 bases and the V segment lost 8 bases, leaving 9 bases of the junction unmatched. The CDR3 contains 15 residues. The CDR3 region has the DNA TGTGCCAGCGGCTCCGGACAGGGGTTGACAGATACGCAGTATTTT. Its protein is CASGSGQGLTDTQYF. The variable domain in full, completed from reference TRBV7-9 and TRBJ2-3, reads DTGVSQNPRHKITKRGQNVTFRCDPISEHNRLYWYRQTLGQGPEFLTYFQNEAQLEKSRLLSDRFSAERPKGSFSTLEIQRTEQGDSAMYLCASGSGQGLTDTQYFGPGTRLTVL.

This clonotype was detected a few times. The chain recombines TRBV12-3 or TRBV12-4 with TRBJ1-2; D is ambiguous. V was pared by 10 bases and J by 7 bases, with 13 bases between. The CDR3 is made up of 11 amino acids. The CDR3 loop reads CATAHNIGYTF. The CDR3 DNA sequence: TGTGCCACCGCACACAATATTGGCTACACCTTC.

A few counts support this clonotype. A read error may produce the germline difference seen at one junction end. V usage is TRBV15 and J usage is TRBJ2-3; TRBD2 aligns across 11 bases. There are 17 residues in the CDR3. Germline V gene lookup returns CDR1 LNHNV and CDR2 YYDKDF (reference sequence). CDR3 sequence reads: CVTSRDLAGGSTDTQYF. Here the CDR3 DNA reads TGTGTCACCAGCAGAGATCTAGCGGGGGGCTCCACAGATACGCAGTATTTT.

This clonotype was found many times. The CDR3 loop is CASSVELAGGQDTQYF. The CDR3 region has the DNA TGTGCCAGCAGCGTAGAACTAGCGGGAGGGCAAGATACGCAGTATTTT. This sequence joins TRBV9 and TRBJ2-3; 13 bases are a match to TRBD2. CDR1 and CDR2 (germline): SGDLS, YYNGEE. The CDR3 loop spans 16 amino acids. V lost 0 bases and J lost 5; bases outside the gene matches: 3.

As to this clonotype: This CDR3 is missing its conserved last phenylalanine or tryptophan, likely due to a read error. The chain is built from TRBV30 and TRBJ2-7, with D tentatively TRBD1 (6 bases). The germline V and J ends were trimmed by 5 bases and 7 bases, with 18 bases remaining between them. This CDR3 has 13 amino acids. Germline V gives CDR1 GTSNPN, CDR2 SVGIG (reference sequence). The CDR3 DNA is TGTGCCTGGTCGACAGGATGGTCTGTGGAGCAGTACCTC. Residues: CAWSTGWSVEQYL.

This clonotype has at least ten counts. This sequence joins TRBV20-1 and TRBJ1-1, with unresolved D. V was clipped by 1 base and J by 2 bases, with 5 bases between them. The CDR3 has 12 residues. CDR1 DFQATT and CDR2 SNEGSKA come from the germline V gene (reference sequence). As DNA, the CDR3 is TGCAGTGCTAGAGGGGGTAACACTGAAGCTTTCTTT. Protein: CSARGGNTEAFF.

There are a few counts of this clonotype. A much more abundant neighbour one base away suggests this may be a read error. The chain carries TRBV6-5 and TRBJ1-1; TRBD1 matches at 8 bases. The germline V gene has CDR1 MNHEY and CDR2 SVGAGI. The CDR3 is 16 amino acids. Here the CDR3 reads CASSHPSDRVNTEALF. Written as DNA, the CDR3 is TGTGCCAGCAGTCACCCGTCGGACAGGGTTAACACTGAAGCTCTCTTT.

This clonotype was observed many times. V and J are TRBV5-1 and TRBJ2-5, with a tentative D call TRBD2 (5 bases). V lost 2 bases and J 2 bases, leaving 10 bases between the germline ends. There are 14 residues in the CDR3. The germline CDR1 and CDR2 sequences are SGHRS and YFSETQ. The chain's CDR3 is CASSFFGEQETQYF. The CDR3 bases are TGCGCCAGCAGCTTTTTCGGGGAACAAGAGACCCAGTACTTC. The variable domain in full, with the rest retrieved from reference TRBV5-1 and TRBJ2-5, is KAGVTQTPRYLIKTRGQQVTLSCSPISGHRSVSWYQQTPGQGLQFLFEYFSETQRNKGNFPGRFSGRQFSNSRSEMNVSTLELGDSALYLCASSFFGEQETQYFGPGTRLLVL.

For this clonotype: A much larger clone lies a single base off, so this may be a read error. This chain joins TRBV7-9 and TRBJ1-4; D gene uncertain. This CDR3 is 11 amino acids long. Germline V gene sequence: CDR1 SEHNR, CDR2 FQNEAQ (reference sequence). This chain's CDR3 is CASSKDEELFF. The CDR3 DNA reads TGTGCCAGCAGTAAGGATGAAGAACTGTTTTTT.

This chain joins TRBV28 and TRBJ1-4; D unresolved. V lost 3 bases, J lost 14 bases, and 10 bases lay in between. This CDR3 contains 11 residues. The V gene's germline CDR1 is MDHEN and CDR2 SYDVKM. CDR3 DNA sequence: TGTGCCAGCAGTTTGGCGGGGAACCTGTTTTTT. It codes for CASSLAGNLFF.

This clonotype was seen repeatedly, ten times or more. The V gene is TRBV7-9, the J gene TRBJ2-7; 10 bases match TRBD2. The CDR3 covers 16 residues. Germline CDR1 reads SEHNR; CDR2 reads FQNEAQ (reference sequence). Trimming at V came to 5 bases and at J to 6 bases, leaving 13 bases not matched to a gene. CDR3 protein: CASSLTSGERLLEQYF. CDR3 in DNA: TGTGCCAGCAGCCTAACTAGCGGGGAGCGCTTACTCGAGCAGTACTTC.